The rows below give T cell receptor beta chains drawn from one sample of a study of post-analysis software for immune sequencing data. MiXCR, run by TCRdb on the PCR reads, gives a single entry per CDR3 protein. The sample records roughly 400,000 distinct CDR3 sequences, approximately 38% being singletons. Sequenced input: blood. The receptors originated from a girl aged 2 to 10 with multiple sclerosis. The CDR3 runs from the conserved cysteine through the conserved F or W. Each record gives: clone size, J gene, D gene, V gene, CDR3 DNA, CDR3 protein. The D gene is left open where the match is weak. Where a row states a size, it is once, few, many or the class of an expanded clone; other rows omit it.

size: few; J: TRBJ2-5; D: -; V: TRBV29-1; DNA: TGCAGCGTTGGAAGGGGACAAGAGACCCAGTACTTC; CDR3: CSVGRGQETQYF
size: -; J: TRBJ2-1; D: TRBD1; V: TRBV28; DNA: TGTGCCAGCAGTCCAGGACACAGGGGACCCCTCTACAATGAGCAGTTCTTC; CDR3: CASSPGHRGPLYNEQFF
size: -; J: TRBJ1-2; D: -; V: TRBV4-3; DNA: TGCGCCAGCAGCCATAACCAGGGTTTTAATGGCTACACCTTC; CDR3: CASSHNQGFNGYTF
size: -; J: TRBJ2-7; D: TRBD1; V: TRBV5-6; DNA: TGTGCCAGCAGACGTCCCGGGACAGGGGGCTCCTACGAGCAGTACTTC; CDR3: CASRRPGTGGSYEQYF
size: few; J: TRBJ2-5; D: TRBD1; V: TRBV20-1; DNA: TGCAGTGCGACCCGTAGACAGGGAGCGATTAAAGAGACCCAGTACTTC; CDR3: CSATRRQGAIKETQYF
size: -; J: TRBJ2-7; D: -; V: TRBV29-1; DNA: TGCAGCGTTGGGGGTACAGGTAGCCTCCCCTACGAGCAGTACTTC; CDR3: CSVGGTGSLPYEQYF
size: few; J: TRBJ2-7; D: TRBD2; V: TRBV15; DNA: TGTGCCACCAGCAGAGATTCGTGGACTAGCGGGATCGAGCAGTACTTC; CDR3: CATSRDSWTSGIEQYF
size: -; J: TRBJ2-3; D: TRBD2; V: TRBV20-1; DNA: TGCAGTGCTAGAGATCTTAAGAGCGGGGGAGTCACAGATACGCAGTATTTT; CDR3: CSARDLKSGGVTDTQYF
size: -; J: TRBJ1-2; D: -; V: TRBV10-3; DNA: TGTGCCATCAGTCCAGACTTTGCTGGCTACACCTTC; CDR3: CAISPDFAGYTF
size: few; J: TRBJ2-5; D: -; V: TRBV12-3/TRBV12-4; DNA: TGTGCCAGCAGTTGGACTGAGTCGAGGGAGCAGTACTTC; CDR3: CASSWTESREQYF
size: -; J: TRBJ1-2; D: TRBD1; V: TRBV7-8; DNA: TGTGCCAGCAGCTTCGGGATCCAAGGACAGGGGGGCTTGTATGGCTACACCTTC; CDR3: CASSFGIQGQGGLYGYTF
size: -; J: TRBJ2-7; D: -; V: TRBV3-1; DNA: TGTGCCAGCAGCCAATCTTTGGTTACCGACTACGAGCAGTACTTC; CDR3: CASSQSLVTDYEQYF
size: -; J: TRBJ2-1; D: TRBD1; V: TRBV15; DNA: TGTGCCACCAGCAGTCCCGGGACAGAGAAATACAATGAGCAGTTCTTC; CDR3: CATSSPGTEKYNEQFF
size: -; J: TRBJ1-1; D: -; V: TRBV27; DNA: TGTGCCAGCAGTTTAGTCCTTCTTGGGGGCACTAACACTGAAGCTTTCTTT; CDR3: CASSLVLLGGTNTEAFF
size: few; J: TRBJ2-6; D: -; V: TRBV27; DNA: TGTGCCAGCAGTTTGGGGACATCATCTGGGGCCAACGTCCTGACTTTC; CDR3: CASSLGTSSGANVLTF
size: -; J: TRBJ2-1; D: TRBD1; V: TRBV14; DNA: TGTGCCAGCAGCCAACTGCTTGGCAGGGGGCAGGATGAGCAGTTCTTC; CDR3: CASSQLLGRGQDEQFF
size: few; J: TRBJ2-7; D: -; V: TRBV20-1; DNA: TGCAGTGCTAGTGAGGGGGAAAACTCCTACGAGCAGTACTTC; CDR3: CSASEGENSYEQYF
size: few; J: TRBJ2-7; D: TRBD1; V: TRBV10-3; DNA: TGTGCCATCAGTGCTGATTTACCGGGACAGGGGACCTACGAGCAGTACTTC; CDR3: CAISADLPGQGTYEQYF
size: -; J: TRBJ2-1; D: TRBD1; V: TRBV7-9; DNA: TGTGCCAGCAGCTTGGGACAGTCTGAGCAGTTCTTC; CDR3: CASSLGQSEQFF
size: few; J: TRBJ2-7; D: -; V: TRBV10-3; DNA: TGTGCCATCAGTGAGTCGGACCTCAAGCCCTACGAGCAGTACTTC; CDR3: CAISESDLKPYEQYF
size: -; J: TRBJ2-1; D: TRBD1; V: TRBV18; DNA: TGTGCCAGCTCACCACGTGGACAGGGGAACGTCAATGAGCAGTTCTTC; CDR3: CASSPRGQGNVNEQFF
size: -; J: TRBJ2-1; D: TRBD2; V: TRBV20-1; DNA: TGCAGTGCCCGTGGACTAGCGGGGGGCCGGTATTTTGGGAGCTCCTACAATGAGCAGTTCTTC; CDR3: CSARGLAGGRYFGSSYNEQFF
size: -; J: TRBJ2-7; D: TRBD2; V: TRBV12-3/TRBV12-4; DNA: TGTGCCAGCGGACCAAACGGGACTAAGGCCTACGGGCAGTACTTC; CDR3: CASGPNGTKAYGQYF
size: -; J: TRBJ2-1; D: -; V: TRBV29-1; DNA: TGCAGCGTTGAACACCGGATCGGAAATGAGCAGTTCTTC; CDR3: CSVEHRIGNEQFF
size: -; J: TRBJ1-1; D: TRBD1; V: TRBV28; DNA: TGTGCCAGCAGGTGGGACAGGGGGGCGAACACTGAAGCTTTCTTT; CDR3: CASRWDRGANTEAFF
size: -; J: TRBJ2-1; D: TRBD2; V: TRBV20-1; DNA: TGCAGTGCGTCGTCGGGACTAGCGTACAATGAGCAGTTCTTC; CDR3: CSASSGLAYNEQFF
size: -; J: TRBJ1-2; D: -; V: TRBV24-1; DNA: TGTGCCACCAGTGACTCGACGTCACGGACTATTCCACCGGCCCTTTATGGCTACACCTTC; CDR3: CATSDSTSRTIPPALYGYTF
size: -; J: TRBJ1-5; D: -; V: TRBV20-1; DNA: TGCAGTGCTAACCGGGGCATCAATCAGCCCCAGCATTTT; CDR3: CSANRGINQPQHF
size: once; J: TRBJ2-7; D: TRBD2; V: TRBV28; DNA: TGTGCCAGCACAACTGGGACTAGAGCCTACGAGCAGTACTTC; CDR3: CASTTGTRAYEQYF
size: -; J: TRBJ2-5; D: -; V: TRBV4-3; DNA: TGCGCCAGCTCCGGCGGGGCAGGAGTGATTGGCCTGGAGACCCAGTACTTC; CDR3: CASSGGAGVIGLETQYF
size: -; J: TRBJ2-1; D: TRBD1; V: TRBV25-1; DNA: TGTGCCAGCAGTGAATACACCGGGACAGGGTTCGATGAGCAGTTCTTC; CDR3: CASSEYTGTGFDEQFF
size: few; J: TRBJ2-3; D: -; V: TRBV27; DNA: TGTGCCAGCAGGACTCTCACAGATACGCAGTATTTT; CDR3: CASRTLTDTQYF
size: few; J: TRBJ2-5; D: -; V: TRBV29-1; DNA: TGCAGCGTTAGATTTGCCAATGTGACCCAGTACTTC; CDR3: CSVRFANVTQYF
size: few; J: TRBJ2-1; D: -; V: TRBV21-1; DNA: TGTGCCAGCAGCAAAAAAAAAGAGAGGCAGGTAGGCTACAATGAGCAGTTCTTC; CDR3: CASSKKKERQVGYNEQFF
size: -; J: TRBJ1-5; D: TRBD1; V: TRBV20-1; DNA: TGCAGTGCTAGACCGGGACAGGGAAATCAGCCCCAGCATTTT; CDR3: CSARPGQGNQPQHF